These 30 T cell receptor beta chains were sequenced from one sample in a study of shared clonotypes between healthy human individuals. Sequencing used immunoSEQ multiplex PCR; TCRdb keeps in-frame clones, though not all of them. The sample comprises more than 1.2 million clones, about 98.5% of which are singletons, and about 0.4% rests with the top ten. Sequencing was done on a sample of naive CD4+ T cells sorted from blood. Subset described: CD45RA+ positively selected. The receptors derive from a man aged 25 to 40 in good health.

The gene calls are TRBV7-3 and TRBJ1-2; 8 bases are a match to TRBD1. Per the germline V gene, CDR1 is SGHTA and CDR2 is FQGTGA. The CDR3 covers 17 residues. Trimming at V came to 5 bases and at J to 4 bases, leaving 15 bases not matched to a gene. The CDR3 nucleotides read TGTGCCAGCAGCCAAGAAGGGCGGACAGGGCCTTTCTATGGCTACACCTTC. Translating it yields CASSQEGRTGPFYGYTF.

The chain carries TRBV6-6 and TRBJ1-5, with 8 positions matching TRBD1. With V trimmed by 4 bases and J by 1 base, 6 bases remained unmatched. This CDR3 has 16 amino acids. Germline V gene sequence: CDR1 MNHNY, CDR2 SVGAGI (reference sequence). The CDR3 spells CASSSSGGRSNQPQHF. In DNA, the CDR3 is TGTGCCAGCAGTTCCTCAGGGGGCCGGAGCAATCAGCCCCAGCATTTT.

A note on this clone: The identical CDR3 is also encoded by other nucleotide sequences in the sample. V and J are TRBV2 and TRBJ2-7, with 7 bases matching TRBD1. The CDR3 runs 14 residues. Germline loops: CDR1 SNHLY, CDR2 FYNNEI. The V and J ends lost 4 bases and 4 bases, in that order; junction bases with no gene match: 7. The chain's CDR3 is CASSVGRGSYEQYF. DNA of the CDR3: TGTGCCAGCAGTGTAGGCAGGGGGAGTTACGAGCAGTACTTC. The full variable domain, with the rest looked up from reference TRBV2 and TRBJ2-7, is EPEVTQTPSHQVTQMGQEVILRCVPISNHLYFYWYRQILGQKVEFLVSFYNNEISEKSEIFDDQFSVERPDGSNFTLKIRSTKLEDSAMYFCASSVGRGSYEQYFGPGTRLTVT.

The genes are TRBV6-1 and TRBJ2-3, with D perhaps TRBD1 (6 bases). V lost 3 bases to trimming and J lost 3 bases, with 28 bases between them. Germline assignment: CDR1 MNHNS and CDR2 SASEGT. This CDR3 is built from 20 residues. CDR3 region: CASSEPPFSGTLSTTDTQYF. CDR3 DNA: TGTGCCAGCAGTGAGCCACCCTTCTCCGGGACACTAAGTACTACAGATACGCAGTATTTT.

The chain is built from TRBV19 and TRBJ2-7; D is unclear. The CDR3 length is 13 residues. Trimming stripped 3 bases from V and 4 bases from J, with 10 bases between. CDR1 is LNHDA and CDR2 is SQIVND in the germline V gene (reference sequence). The CDR3 protein is CASSMADGYEQYF. CDR3 sequence (DNA): TGTGCCAGTAGTATGGCAGACGGATACGAGCAGTACTTC.

The chain has TRBV28 and TRBJ1-1, with TRBD1 matching over 12 bases. The germline V gene encodes CDR1 MDHEN and CDR2 SYDVKM. The CDR3 sequence is 17 residues long. J was trimmed by 2 bases and V by 7 bases; bases with no gene match: 11. The CDR3 DNA is TGTGCCAGCAACGTAAACCTCGGGACAGGGGGCAACACTGAAGCTTTCTTT. This gives the protein CASNVNLGTGGNTEAFF.

In its sample, this clone was seen once. The rearrangement joins TRBV2 to TRBJ1-1; unclear D gene. The germline V and J ends were trimmed by 7 bases and 5 bases, with 14 bases remaining between them. CDR3 length equals 13 residues. Per germline, CDR1 SNHLY and CDR2 FYNNEI. The CDR3 nucleotides read TGTGCCAGCACCCCCGGCCGCAGGACTGAAGCTTTCTTT. It translates to CASTPGRRTEAFF.

The table lists this clone with a count of one. This chain joins TRBV9 and TRBJ2-2, with D uncertain. The CDR3 spans 15 residues. V was cut by 0 bases and J by 6 bases, with 12 bases left in between. The germline gives CDR1 SGDLS, CDR2 YYNGEE. In DNA form, the CDR3 reads TGTGCCAGCAGCGTAGCATCCAGGAGCCCCGGGGAGCTGTTTTTT. The encoded protein is CASSVASRSPGELFF.

This clone was counted a single time. The V call is TRBV29-1, the J call TRBJ2-3; tentatively, D is TRBD1 (5 bases). The CDR3 contains 14 residues. V was shortened by 6 bases and J by 6 bases, with 19 bases between the two germline ends. The germline gives CDR1 SQVTM, CDR2 ANQGSEA. CDR3 bases: TGCAGCGTCAGGAAGGGGATCAGCCAGGATACGCAGTATTTT. This sequence encodes CSVRKGISQDTQYF.

J is TRBJ1-5 and V is TRBV5-1; D unresolved. V gave up 0 bases and J gave up 6 bases, with 10 bases separating them. Per germline, CDR1 SGHRS and CDR2 YFSETQ. CDR3 length: 14 residues. This chain's CDR3 is CASSLVQDGQPQHF. CDR3 coding DNA: TGCGCCAGCAGCTTGGTGCAGGACGGTCAGCCCCAGCATTTT.

The genes are TRBV13 and TRBJ2-4, with TRBD1 matching over 8 bases. The CDR3 runs 15 residues. V lost 4 bases, J lost 1 base, and 3 bases stayed unmatched. Germline-derived CDR1 and CDR2 are PRHDT and FYEKMQ (reference sequence). The CDR3 is CASSSQGAAKNIQYF. In nucleotides, the CDR3 is TGTGCCAGCAGCTCGCAGGGGGCGGCCAAAAACATTCAGTACTTC.

This chain uses TRBV5-4 with TRBJ2-3, with D tentatively TRBD2 (6 bases). Germline assignment: CDR1 SGHNT and CDR2 YYREEE (reference sequence). The V gene lost 4 bases and the J gene lost 0 bases, with 9 bases spanning the gap. This CDR3 comprises 14 residues. CDR3 bases: TGTGCCAGCAGCGAGACTAGTAGCACAGATACGCAGTATTTT. The encoded protein is CASSETSSTDTQYF.

The rearrangement links TRBV5-5 to TRBJ2-7; the match to TRBD2 covers 15 bases. CDR3 size: 14 residues. Germline V CDR1 and CDR2: SGHKS, YYEKEE (reference sequence). V shed 4 bases, J shed 12 bases, and the junction held 8 bases outside the gene matches. The CDR3 reads CASSGGLAGGPGYF. CDR3 in DNA: TGTGCCAGCAGCGGTGGACTAGCGGGAGGGCCCGGGTACTTC.

This clone is a singleton in its sample. The V and J genes are TRBV6-5 and TRBJ1-4; no firm D call. V was trimmed by 1 base and J by 7 bases, leaving 10 bases between them. Germline V gene lookup returns CDR1 MNHEY and CDR2 SVGAGI. CDR3 length equals 14 residues. The CDR3 loop is CASSYYGQIEKLFF. Written as DNA, the CDR3 is TGTGCCAGCAGTTACTATGGCCAGATTGAAAAACTGTTTTTT.

The chain uses TRBV7-2 and TRBJ2-7, with 14 positions matching TRBD2. Germline V gene lookup returns CDR1 SGHTA and CDR2 FQGNSA. The CDR3 runs to 15 residues. The junction had 9 bases not matched to a gene; V was cut back by 2 bases and J by 12 bases. In nucleotides, the CDR3 is TGTGCCAGCAGCTTACTTGGACTAGCGGGAGGCCGGTGGTACTTC. Translating it yields CASSLLGLAGGRWYF.

J is TRBJ2-3 and V is TRBV28, with 8 bases matching TRBD1. Trimming at V came to 5 bases and at J to 0 bases, leaving 10 bases not matched to a gene. The CDR3 runs 17 residues. The germline V gene has CDR1 MDHEN and CDR2 SYDVKM. CDR3 amino acids: CASSARQGLPSTDTQYF. CDR3 in DNA: TGTGCCAGCAGTGCGAGACAGGGGTTGCCTAGCACAGATACGCAGTATTTT.

The chain links TRBV25-1 to TRBJ1-1; D is ambiguous. The CDR3 is 12 amino acids. The V end was cut by 3 bases, the J end by 6 bases, with 8 bases between. In germline, CDR1 is MGHDK, CDR2 SYGVNS. The CDR3 region has the DNA TGTGCCAGCAGTGATTTTGTGGCTGAAGCTTTCTTT. This codes for CASSDFVAEAFF.

V usage is TRBV5-1 and J usage is TRBJ2-5, with D maybe TRBD1 (5 bases). Germline CDR1 and CDR2: SGHRS and YFSETQ. CDR3 length: 14 residues. V was shortened by 7 bases and J by 2 bases, with 15 bases between the two germline ends. CDR3 sequence reads: CASRVQGTQETQYF. The CDR3 DNA reads as TGCGCCAGCCGGGTCCAGGGTACACAAGAGACCCAGTACTTC.

The V gene is TRBV28, the J gene TRBJ2-2; 7 bases map to TRBD1. The V gene end was trimmed by 10 bases and the J gene end by 4 bases; junction bases not matched to a gene: 9. The CDR3 sequence is 14 residues long. Germline CDR1 reads MDHEN; CDR2 reads SYDVKM. This CDR3 is CAIEQGKSTGELFF. In nucleotides, the CDR3 is TGTGCCATCGAACAGGGGAAGAGCACCGGGGAGCTGTTTTTT. The full variable domain, rest sourced from reference TRBV28 and TRBJ2-2, is DVKVTQSSRYLVKRTGEKVFLECVQDMDHENMFWYRQDPGLGLRLIYFSYDVKMKEKGDIPEGYSVSREKKERFSLILESASTNQTSMYLCAIEQGKSTGELFFGEGSRLTVL.

The chain combines TRBV27 with TRBJ2-2; D not certain. V was trimmed by 3 bases and J by 3 bases, leaving 17 bases between them. The CDR3 runs to 17 residues. Per the germline V gene, CDR1 is MNHEY and CDR2 is SMNVEV (reference sequence). In DNA form, the CDR3 reads TGTGCCAGCAGTTTTTCCAAGAGGTCGGGTTACACCGGGGAGCTGTTTTTT. Its translation: CASSFSKRSGYTGELFF.

J is TRBJ2-3 and V is TRBV23-1, with D unresolved. TRBV23-1 is marked as an open reading frame, function uncertain. V was trimmed by 6 bases and J by 2 bases, leaving 0 bases between them. CDR3 length equals 10 residues. The CDR3 nucleotides read TGCGCCAGCAGCACAGATACGCAGTATTTT. It codes for CASSTDTQYF.

V usage is TRBV2 and J usage is TRBJ2-7; possible D gene TRBD2, 6 bases. V lost 7 bases, J lost 2 bases, and 12 bases lay in between. Germline V CDR1 and CDR2: SNHLY, FYNNEI. The CDR3 sequence is 13 residues long. The CDR3 DNA reads TGTGCCAGCACGGGAGAGGTCGCCTACGAGCAGTACTTC. Its translation is CASTGEVAYEQYF.

The CDR3 region has the DNA TGTGCCAGCAGCTTAGCGGTGATGGGAGATACGCAGTATTTT. Translating gives CASSLAVMGDTQYF. V gene TRBV7-6 combines with J gene TRBJ2-3; D remains unclear. The CDR3 covers 14 residues. The germline V gene has CDR1 SGHVS and CDR2 FNYEAQ. Trimming cost V 0 bases and J 5 bases, with 9 bases left between them.

This chain joins TRBV18 and TRBJ1-2; 7 nucleotides line up with TRBD1. V was clipped by 4 bases and J by 10 bases; unmatched bases: 9. The CDR3 extends over 13 amino acids. Per the germline V gene, CDR1 is KGHSH and CDR2 is LQKENI. CDR3 sequence: CASSQIGTEVYTF. The CDR3 DNA reads TGTGCCAGCTCACAAATTGGGACAGAGGTCTACACCTTC.

The V gene is TRBV18, the J gene TRBJ2-3; possible D gene TRBD1, 7 bases. The CDR3 extends over 14 amino acids. The germline V gene encodes CDR1 KGHSH and CDR2 LQKENI. V lost 4 bases to trimming and J lost 7 bases, with 15 bases between them. CDR3 amino acids: CASSLDRAGNTQYF. CDR3 in DNA: TGTGCCAGCTCACTCGACAGGGCGGGAAATACGCAGTATTTT.

DNA of the CDR3: TGCGCCAGCAGCCAAGGTCGGTCACCGATAAGCACAGATACGCAGTATTTT. Its protein is CASSQGRSPISTDTQYF. The chain couples TRBV4-3 to TRBJ2-3; D unclear. Germline V gene data show CDR1 as LGHNA and CDR2 as YSLEER. Trimming took off 1 base at V and 0 bases at J, with 14 bases between the two ends. The CDR3 totals 17 residues.

The rearrangement links TRBV7-9 to TRBJ2-3; perhaps TRBD2 as D (6 bases). This CDR3 spans 16 amino acids. In germline, CDR1 is SEHNR, CDR2 FQNEAQ (reference sequence). V shed 3 bases and J shed 0 bases, with 13 bases lying between them. The chain's CDR3 is CASSLLPGTSTDTQYF. In DNA, the CDR3 is TGTGCCAGCAGCTTGTTACCGGGGACTAGCACAGATACGCAGTATTTT.

This chain links TRBV5-1 with TRBJ1-2; 8 nucleotides align to TRBD1. The CDR3 covers 13 residues. After removal of 4 bases from V and 4 bases from J, the junction contained 3 bases not matched to a gene. CDR1 and CDR2 from the germline V gene are SGHRS and YFSETQ. The CDR3 DNA reads as TGCGCCAGCAGCGCAGGGACAGGCTATGGCTACACCTTC. Amino acids: CASSAGTGYGYTF. The entire variable domain, with the rest obtained from reference TRBV5-1 and TRBJ1-2, is as follows: KAGVTQTPRYLIKTRGQQVTLSCSPISGHRSVSWYQQTPGQGLQFLFEYFSETQRNKGNFPGRFSGRQFSNSRSEMNVSTLELGDSALYLCASSAGTGYGYTFGSGTRLTVV.

The chain is built from TRBV25-1 and TRBJ1-2, with TRBD1 identical over 8 bases. This CDR3 contains 14 residues. CDR1 is MGHDK, CDR2 SYGVNS, per germline. The junction had 3 bases not matched to a gene; V was cut back by 2 bases and J by 4 bases. CDR3 in amino acids: CASSENDRGYGYTF. The CDR3 DNA reads TGTGCCAGCAGTGAAAATGACAGGGGCTATGGCTACACCTTC.

This chain links TRBV19 with TRBJ2-1, with D perhaps matching TRBD2 (6 bases). This CDR3 contains 15 residues. V was cut by 3 bases and J by 3 bases, with 12 bases left in between. From germline, CDR1 is LNHDA and CDR2 SQIVND (reference sequence). The CDR3 here is CASSIQLASYNEQFF. The DNA for the CDR3 is TGTGCCAGTAGTATCCAGCTAGCGAGCTACAATGAGCAGTTCTTC.